Each of the 14 T cell receptor beta chains below was sequenced from the same sample in a study of T cell repertoires in cytomegalovirus infection. TCRdb reprocessed the reads via MiXCR and lists one record per CDR3 protein. In the table there are 900,000 to 950,000 distinct CDR3 sequences, roughly 31% of which are singletons. What these receptors recognize is not known. Here the sequenced sample was cultured CD8+ T cells from PBMCs, taken from culture after CMV antigen stimulation. These receptors came from a human donor in good health (CMV status not recorded). Some clones in this sample may be carry-over from other donors' samples.

This clonotype has just one count. This rearrangement joins TRBV27 to TRBJ1-1; maybe TRBD1 (6 bases). V dropped 7 bases and J dropped 0 bases, with 18 bases sitting between them. CDR3 length equals 16 residues. Germline V gene data show CDR1 as MNHEY and CDR2 as SMNVEV (reference sequence). CDR3 sequence: CASNPAGAGVNTEAFF. Here the CDR3 DNA reads TGTGCCAGCAACCCAGCAGGGGCTGGGGTGAACACTGAAGCTTTCTTT.

The rearrangement joins TRBV6-1 to TRBJ2-1; TRBD1 matches at 8 bases. CDR3 length equals 15 residues. The V and J ends lost 5 bases and 2 bases, in that order; junction bases with no gene match: 5. Germline V lookup: CDR1 MNHNS, CDR2 SASEGT. CDR3 DNA sequence: TGTGCCAGCAGTAGAACAGGGGGGACCTACAATGAGCAGTTCTTC. Its protein is CASSRTGGTYNEQFF.

The CDR3 protein is CAISEEGGPGEQFF. The DNA for the CDR3 is TGTGCCATCAGTGAGGAGGGGGGGCCCGGGGAGCAGTTCTTC. The chain has TRBV10-3 and TRBJ2-1, with D possibly TRBD2 on 7 matching bases. Trimming pared 2 bases from V and 10 bases from J, leaving 15 bases between. In germline, CDR1 is ENHRY, CDR2 SYGVKD. This CDR3 comprises 14 residues.

The chain joins TRBV6-5 to TRBJ2-2; 8 bases are a match to TRBD2. The CDR3 is made up of 14 amino acids. The V gene's germline CDR1 is MNHEY and CDR2 SVGAGI. V lost 8 bases and J lost 4; bases outside the gene matches: 6. The CDR3: CASAGGRGTGELFF. DNA for the CDR3: TGTGCCAGCGCGGGGGGAAGGGGCACCGGGGAGCTGTTTTTT.

This rearrangement joins TRBV27 to TRBJ1-5; D is unresolved. V was pared by 6 bases and J by 0 bases, with 9 bases between. CDR1 MNHEY and CDR2 SMNVEV come from the germline V gene (reference sequence). The CDR3 extends over 14 amino acids. The CDR3 nucleotides read TGTGCCAGCAGGCGTAGCCCTAGCAATCAGCCCCAGCATTTT. It yields the protein CASRRSPSNQPQHF.

Only one count was recorded for this clonotype. The CDR3 reads CASSPSPWREQYV. CDR3 DNA: TGTGCCAGCAGCCCTTCCCCCTGGCGCGAGCAGTACGTC. The chain couples TRBV27 to TRBJ2-7, with D uncertain. The V end lost 6 bases, the J end lost 6 bases, and 15 bases lay between the germline ends. The CDR3 runs 13 residues. Germline CDR1 is MNHEY and CDR2 is SMNVEV (reference sequence).

The chain joins TRBV20-1 to TRBJ2-7; D possibly matches TRBD1 or TRBD2 (5 bases each). Per germline, CDR1 DFQATT and CDR2 SNEGSKA (reference sequence). With 2 bases removed from V and 3 bases from J, the gap between germline ends came to 26 bases. The CDR3 has 18 residues. The CDR3: CSARIPGTQNSQDYEQYF. In DNA form, the CDR3 reads TGCAGTGCTAGAATTCCCGGGACCCAAAACAGTCAAGACTACGAGCAGTACTTC.

This clonotype was recorded many times. This sequence joins TRBV7-8 and TRBJ2-2; either TRBD1 or TRBD2 may fit D (5 bases each). Germline assignment: CDR1 SGHVS and CDR2 FQNEAQ. CDR3 length equals 16 residues. V lost 1 base and J lost 4, with 13 bases in between. For the CDR3, the DNA is TGTGCCAGCAGCTTAGATGAGGGGAGTGGCACCGGGGAGCTGTTTTTT. It translates to CASSLDEGSGTGELFF.

The CDR3 nucleotides read TGTGCCAGCAGCCCGGCGGCGTCTTCCTACGAGCAGTACTTC. Translating it yields CASSPAASSYEQYF. The chain recombines TRBV3-1 with TRBJ2-7; D is ambiguous. The germline V and J ends were trimmed by 4 bases and 1 base, with 11 bases remaining between them. In germline, CDR1 is LGHDT, CDR2 YNNKEL (reference sequence). The CDR3 sequence is 14 residues long.

This clonotype was seen a few times. The chain combines TRBV6-5 with TRBJ2-3; tentatively, D is TRBD2 (6 bases). V lost 2 bases and J 1 base, leaving 10 bases between the germline ends. Germline lookup yields CDR1 MNHEY and CDR2 SVGAGI. The CDR3 is 15 residues long. CDR3 residues: CASSYAWGGTDTQYF. Written as DNA, the CDR3 is TGTGCCAGCAGTTACGCCTGGGGGGGCACAGATACGCAGTATTTT.

The rearrangement joins TRBV7-2 to TRBJ1-2, with D perhaps TRBD1 (5 bases). From germline, CDR1 is SGHTA and CDR2 FQGNSA. V dropped 5 bases and J dropped 3 bases, with 16 bases sitting between them. CDR3 length equals 15 residues. DNA for the CDR3: TGTGCCAGCAGCCCCGGGGGGGGGACTGACTATGGCTACACCTTC. This sequence encodes CASSPGGGTDYGYTF.

The CDR3 DNA is TGTGCCAGCAGTGACCCCGGGACAGGGGGAAACATTCAGTACTTC. Its translation: CASSDPGTGGNIQYF. The chain carries TRBV6-6 and TRBJ2-4; 11 bases align to TRBD1. Germline lookup yields CDR1 MNHNY and CDR2 SVGAGI (reference sequence). The CDR3 sequence is 15 residues long. Trimming took 5 bases from V and 6 from J; bases not matched to a gene: 6.

The CDR3 DNA reads TGTGCCAGCAGCGTAGTAGGGGGCCTTCAAGAGACCCAGTACTTC. Protein sequence: CASSVVGGLQETQYF. This sequence joins TRBV9 and TRBJ2-5; TRBD1 matches at 7 bases. This CDR3 contains 15 residues. CDR1 SGDLS and CDR2 YYNGEE come from the germline V gene. J gave up 2 bases and V 0 bases, and 4 bases lay outside the gene matches.

A word on this clonotype: At one end the junction does not follow the germline gene, possibly because of a read error. V usage is TRBV12-3 or TRBV12-4 and J usage is TRBJ2-1; D is ambiguous. The CDR3 loop spans 11 amino acids. In nucleotides, the CDR3 is TGTGCCAGCAGTGCCGACAAGGCCCCCCGCTTC. It is translated as CASSADKAPRF.